Listed here are 8 T cell receptor beta chains from one sample, sequenced in a study of T cell changes during pregnancy in multiple sclerosis. TCRdb's copy holds only in-frame clones and misses some; the assay was immunoSEQ multiplex PCR. The table has more than 15,000 clones, about 88% seen once. Material: CD4+ T cells from peripheral blood mononuclear cells, obtained in the first trimester of pregnancy. Receptor source: a female donor in good health, enrolled as a control in a pregnancy study.

This clone has just a few counts. This chain uses TRBV27 with TRBJ2-7; TRBD1 is a possible D gene (5 bases). Germline lookup yields CDR1 MNHEY and CDR2 SMNVEV (reference sequence). The CDR3 extends over 13 amino acids. Trimming removed 2 bases at V and 4 bases at J, with 9 bases between. CDR3 sequence (DNA): TGTGCCAGCAGTTTACGCCAGGGTTACGAGCAGTACTTC. This translates into CASSLRQGYEQYF.

V and J are TRBV5-1 and TRBJ2-7; 14 positions match TRBD2. The V and J ends lost 4 bases and 7 bases, in that order; junction bases with no gene match: 7. Germline CDR1 SGHRS, CDR2 YFSETQ. The CDR3 is made up of 15 amino acids. The CDR3 loop is CASSPGTSGSLEQYF. Here the CDR3 DNA reads TGCGCCAGCAGCCCAGGGACTAGCGGGAGCTTAGAGCAGTACTTC.

The V gene is TRBV5-8, the J gene TRBJ2-3; 11 positions agree with TRBD1. Germline loops: CDR1 SGHTS, CDR2 YDEGEE. Unmatched junction bases numbered 3, after V lost 0 bases and J lost 6 bases. This CDR3 region has 15 residues. The CDR3 loop is CASSLGTGGEDTQYF. CDR3 nucleotide sequence: TGTGCCAGCAGCTTGGGGACAGGGGGCGAGGATACGCAGTATTTT.

This chain uses TRBV7-9 with TRBJ2-1; 10 bases line up with TRBD1. Trimming cost V 1 base and J 9 bases; bases outside gene matches: 6. The CDR3 length is 15 residues. The germline gives CDR1 SEHNR, CDR2 FQNEAQ (reference sequence). CDR3 region: CASSLGQGAEFEQFF. The CDR3 bases are TGTGCCAGCAGCTTAGGACAGGGGGCAGAATTTGAGCAGTTCTTC.

The gene calls are TRBV11-2 and TRBJ1-5, with 7 bases matching TRBD1. Germline assignment: CDR1 SGHAT and CDR2 FQNNGV. The length of the CDR3 is 15 residues. V lost 0 bases to trimming and J lost 5 bases; unmatched junction nucleotides: 4. CDR3 loop: CASSLDKGAYQPQHF. The CDR3, as DNA: TGTGCCAGCAGCTTAGACAAGGGGGCGTATCAGCCCCAGCATTTT. Combining the CDR3 with reference TRBV11-2 and TRBJ1-5 gives the whole variable domain EAGVAQSPRYKIIEKRQSVAFWCNPISGHATLYWYQQILGQGPKLLIQFQNNGVVDDSQLPKDRFSAERLKGVDSTLKIQPAKLEDSAVYLCASSLDKGAYQPQHFGDGTRLSIL.

The chain has TRBV5-1 and TRBJ2-1, with TRBD1 matching 7 bases. V was clipped by 0 bases and J by 6 bases; unmatched bases: 0. Germline-derived CDR1 and CDR2 are SGHRS and YFSETQ. The CDR3 has 13 amino acids. The chain's CDR3 is CASSLGTGNEQFF. For the CDR3, the DNA is TGCGCCAGCAGCTTGGGGACAGGCAATGAGCAGTTCTTC. The full variable domain, completed using reference TRBV5-1 and TRBJ2-1, is KAGVTQTPRYLIKTRGQQVTLSCSPISGHRSVSWYQQTPGQGLQFLFEYFSETQRNKGNFPGRFSGRQFSNSRSEMNVSTLELGDSALYLCASSLGTGNEQFFGPGTRLTVL.

This clone was seen more than once but under ten times. The rearrangement links TRBV25-1 to TRBJ2-7; tentative D call: TRBD1 (5 bases). Trimming stripped 7 bases from V and 6 bases from J, with 16 bases between. Per germline, CDR1 MGHDK and CDR2 SYGVNS. This CDR3 region has 13 residues. The CDR3 region is CASTFRAGGEQYF. The CDR3 DNA sequence: TGTGCCAGCACCTTCAGGGCAGGCGGCGAGCAGTACTTC.

The gene calls are TRBV7-2 and TRBJ2-5, with 9 positions matching TRBD2. V gave up 3 bases and J gave up 1 base; unmatched junction bases: 12. Germline V gives CDR1 SGHTA, CDR2 FQGNSA. This CDR3 region has 18 residues. CDR3 coding DNA: TGTGCCAGCAGCTTGGGTGCAAGAAGCGGGGGGCGCCAAGAGACCCAGTACTTC. Residues: CASSLGARSGGRQETQYF.